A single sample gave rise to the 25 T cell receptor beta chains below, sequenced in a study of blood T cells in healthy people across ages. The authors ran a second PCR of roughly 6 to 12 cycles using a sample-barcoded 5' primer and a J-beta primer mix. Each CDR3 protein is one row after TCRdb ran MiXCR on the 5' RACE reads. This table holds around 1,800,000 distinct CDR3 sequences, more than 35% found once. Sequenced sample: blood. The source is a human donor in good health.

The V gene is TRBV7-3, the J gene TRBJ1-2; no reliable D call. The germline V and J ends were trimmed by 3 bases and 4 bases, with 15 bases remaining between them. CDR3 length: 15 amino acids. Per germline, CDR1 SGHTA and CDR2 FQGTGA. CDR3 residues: CASSLTGEGSYGYTF. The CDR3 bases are TGTGCCAGCAGCTTGACCGGAGAGGGTAGCTATGGCTACACCTTC.

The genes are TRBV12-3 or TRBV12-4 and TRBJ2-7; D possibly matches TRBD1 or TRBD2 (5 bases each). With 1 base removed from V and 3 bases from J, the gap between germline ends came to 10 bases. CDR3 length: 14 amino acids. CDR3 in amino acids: CASSLGGYSYEQYF. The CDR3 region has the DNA TGTGCCAGCAGTTTAGGGGGGTACAGCTACGAGCAGTACTTC.

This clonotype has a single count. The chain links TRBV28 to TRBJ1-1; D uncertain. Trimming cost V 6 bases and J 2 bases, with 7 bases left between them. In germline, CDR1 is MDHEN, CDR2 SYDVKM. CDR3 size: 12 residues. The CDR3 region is CASRIPNTEAFF. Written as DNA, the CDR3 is TGTGCCAGCAGGATCCCAAACACTGAAGCTTTCTTT.

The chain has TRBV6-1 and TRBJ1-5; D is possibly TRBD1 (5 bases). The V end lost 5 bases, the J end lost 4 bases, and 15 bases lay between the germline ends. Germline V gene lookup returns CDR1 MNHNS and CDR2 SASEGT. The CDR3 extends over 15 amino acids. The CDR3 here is CASSQARGFNQPQHF. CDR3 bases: TGTGCCAGCAGTCAGGCTAGGGGTTTTAATCAGCCCCAGCATTTT.

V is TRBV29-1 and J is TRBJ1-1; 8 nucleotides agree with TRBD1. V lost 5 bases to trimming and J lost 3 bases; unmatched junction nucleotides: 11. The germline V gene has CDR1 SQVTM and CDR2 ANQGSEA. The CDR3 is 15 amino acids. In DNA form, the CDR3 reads TGCAGCGTTAGGGACAGGCAAGTCCCGGACACTGAAGCTTTCTTT. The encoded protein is CSVRDRQVPDTEAFF.

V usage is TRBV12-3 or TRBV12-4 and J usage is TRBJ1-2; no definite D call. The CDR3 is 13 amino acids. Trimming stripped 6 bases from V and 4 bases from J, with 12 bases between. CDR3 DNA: TGTGCCAGCAGCATGGGATACTCCTATGGCTACACCTTC. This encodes CASSMGYSYGYTF.

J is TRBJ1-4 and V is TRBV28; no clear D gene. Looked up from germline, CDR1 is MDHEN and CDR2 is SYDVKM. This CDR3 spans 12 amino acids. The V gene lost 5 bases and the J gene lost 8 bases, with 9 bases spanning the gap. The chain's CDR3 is CASSLTEEKLFF. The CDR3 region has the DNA TGTGCCAGCAGTCTCACGGAGGAAAAACTGTTTTTT.

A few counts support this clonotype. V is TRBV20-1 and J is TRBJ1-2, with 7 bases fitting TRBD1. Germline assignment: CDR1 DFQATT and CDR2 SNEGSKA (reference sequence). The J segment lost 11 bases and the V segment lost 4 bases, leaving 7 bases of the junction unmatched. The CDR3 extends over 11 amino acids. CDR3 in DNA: TGCAGTGCTAAGGGGGCCAGTCCTTACACCTTC. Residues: CSAKGASPYTF.

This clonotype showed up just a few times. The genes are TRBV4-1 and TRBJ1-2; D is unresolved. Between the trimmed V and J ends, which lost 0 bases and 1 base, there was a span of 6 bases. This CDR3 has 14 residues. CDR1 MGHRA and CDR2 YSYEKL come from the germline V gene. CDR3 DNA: TGCGCCAGCAGCCAAGAGTTACTTAACTATGGCTACACCTTC. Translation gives CASSQELLNYGYTF.

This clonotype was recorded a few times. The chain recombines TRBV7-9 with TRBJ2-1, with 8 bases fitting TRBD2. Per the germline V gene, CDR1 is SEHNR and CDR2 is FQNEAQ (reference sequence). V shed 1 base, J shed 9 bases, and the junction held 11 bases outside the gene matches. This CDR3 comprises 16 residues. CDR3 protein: CASSLEGSGTGGEQFF. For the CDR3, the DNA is TGTGCCAGCAGCTTAGAGGGTAGCGGGACCGGGGGTGAGCAGTTCTTC. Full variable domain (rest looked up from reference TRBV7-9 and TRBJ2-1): DTGVSQNPRHKITKRGQNVTFRCDPISEHNRLYWYRQTLGQGPEFLTYFQNEAQLEKSRLLSDRFSAERPKGSFSTLEIQRTEQGDSAMYLCASSLEGSGTGGEQFFGPGTRLTVL.

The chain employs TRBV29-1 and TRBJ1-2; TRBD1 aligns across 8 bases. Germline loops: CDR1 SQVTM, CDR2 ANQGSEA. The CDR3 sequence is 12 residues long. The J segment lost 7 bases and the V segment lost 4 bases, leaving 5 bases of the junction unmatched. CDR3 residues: CSVGDRGSGYTF. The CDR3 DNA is TGCAGCGTTGGTGACAGGGGAAGTGGCTACACCTTC.

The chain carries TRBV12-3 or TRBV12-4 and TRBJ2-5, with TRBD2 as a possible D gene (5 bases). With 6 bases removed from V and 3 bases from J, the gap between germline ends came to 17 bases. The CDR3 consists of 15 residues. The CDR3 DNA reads TGTGCCAGCAGGAAATTAGGGCTAGCAGAAGAGACCCAGTACTTC. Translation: CASRKLGLAEETQYF.

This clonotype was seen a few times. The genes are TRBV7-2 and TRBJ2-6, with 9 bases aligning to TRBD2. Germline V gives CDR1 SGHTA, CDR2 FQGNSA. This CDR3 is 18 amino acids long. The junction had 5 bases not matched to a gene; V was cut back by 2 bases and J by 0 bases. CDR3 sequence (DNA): TGTGCCAGCAGCTTAATAGGCGGGGGGGCCTCTGGGGCCAACGTCCTGACTTTC. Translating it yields CASSLIGGGASGANVLTF.

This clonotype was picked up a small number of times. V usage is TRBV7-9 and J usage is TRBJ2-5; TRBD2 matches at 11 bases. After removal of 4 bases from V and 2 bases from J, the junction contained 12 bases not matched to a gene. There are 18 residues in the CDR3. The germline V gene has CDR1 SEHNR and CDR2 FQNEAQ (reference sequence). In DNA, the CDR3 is TGTGCCAGCAGCTCGACTGCTACTAGCGGGGGCCCTCAAGAGACCCAGTACTTC. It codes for CASSSTATSGGPQETQYF. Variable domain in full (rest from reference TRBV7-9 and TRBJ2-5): DTGVSQNPRHKITKRGQNVTFRCDPISEHNRLYWYRQTLGQGPEFLTYFQNEAQLEKSRLLSDRFSAERPKGSFSTLEIQRTEQGDSAMYLCASSSTATSGGPQETQYFGPGTRLLVL.

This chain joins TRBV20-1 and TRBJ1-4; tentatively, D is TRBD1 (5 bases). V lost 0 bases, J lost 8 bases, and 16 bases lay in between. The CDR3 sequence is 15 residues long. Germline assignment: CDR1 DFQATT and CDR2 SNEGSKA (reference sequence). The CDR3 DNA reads TGCAGTGCTAGAGATTACCAGGGAATTGGGGAAAAACTGTTTTTT. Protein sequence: CSARDYQGIGEKLFF.

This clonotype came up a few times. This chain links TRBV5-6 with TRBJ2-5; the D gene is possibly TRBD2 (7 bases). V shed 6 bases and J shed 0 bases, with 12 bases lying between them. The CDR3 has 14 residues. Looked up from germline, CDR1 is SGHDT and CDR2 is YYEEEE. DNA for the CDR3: TGTGCCAGCACCCGAGGGGGGGACCAAGAGACCCAGTACTTC. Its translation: CASTRGGDQETQYF.

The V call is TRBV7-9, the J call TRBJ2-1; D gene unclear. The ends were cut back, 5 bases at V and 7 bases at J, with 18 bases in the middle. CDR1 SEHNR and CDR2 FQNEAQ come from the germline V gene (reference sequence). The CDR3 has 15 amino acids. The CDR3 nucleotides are TGTGCCAGCAGCCCCGCCTCCCAGATCCCTAATGAGCAGTTCTTC. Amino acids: CASSPASQIPNEQFF. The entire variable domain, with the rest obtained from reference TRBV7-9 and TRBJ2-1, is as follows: DTGVSQNPRHKITKRGQNVTFRCDPISEHNRLYWYRQTLGQGPEFLTYFQNEAQLEKSRLLSDRFSAERPKGSFSTLEIQRTEQGDSAMYLCASSPASQIPNEQFFGPGTRLTVL.

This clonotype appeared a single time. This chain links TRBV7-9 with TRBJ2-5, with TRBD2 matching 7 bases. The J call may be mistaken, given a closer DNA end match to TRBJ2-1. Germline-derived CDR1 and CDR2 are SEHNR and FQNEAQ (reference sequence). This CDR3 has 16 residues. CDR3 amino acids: CASSSREDPSQETQFF. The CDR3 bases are TGTGCCAGCAGCTCCCGGGAGGACCCCTCCCAAGAGACCCAGTTCTTC.

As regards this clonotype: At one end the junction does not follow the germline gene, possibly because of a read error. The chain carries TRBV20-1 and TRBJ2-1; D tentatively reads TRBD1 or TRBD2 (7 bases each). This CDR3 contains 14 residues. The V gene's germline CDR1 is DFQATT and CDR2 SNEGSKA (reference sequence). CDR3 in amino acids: CSTSDRATKNEQFF. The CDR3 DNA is TGCAGTACTAGCGACAGGGCAACTAAAAATGAGCAGTTCTTC.

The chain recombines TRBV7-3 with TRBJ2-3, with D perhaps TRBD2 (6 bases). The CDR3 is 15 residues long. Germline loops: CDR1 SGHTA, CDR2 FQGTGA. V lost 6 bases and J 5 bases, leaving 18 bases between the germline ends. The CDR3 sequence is CASRPTGQGGDTQYF. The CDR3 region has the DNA TGTGCCAGCAGGCCGACGGGGCAGGGAGGAGATACGCAGTATTTT.

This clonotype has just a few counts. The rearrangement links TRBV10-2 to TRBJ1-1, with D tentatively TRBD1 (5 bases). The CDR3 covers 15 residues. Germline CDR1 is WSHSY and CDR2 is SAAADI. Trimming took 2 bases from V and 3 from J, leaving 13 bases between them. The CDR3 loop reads CASSEEFRGDTEAFF. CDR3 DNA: TGCGCCAGCAGTGAGGAGTTCCGGGGGGACACTGAAGCTTTCTTT.

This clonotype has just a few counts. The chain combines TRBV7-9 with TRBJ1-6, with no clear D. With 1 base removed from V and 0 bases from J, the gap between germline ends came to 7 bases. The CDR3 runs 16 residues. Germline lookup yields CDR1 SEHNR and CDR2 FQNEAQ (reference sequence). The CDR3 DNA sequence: TGTGCCAGCAGCTTAGACTTACACTCCTATAATTCACCCCTCCACTTT. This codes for CASSLDLHSYNSPLHF.

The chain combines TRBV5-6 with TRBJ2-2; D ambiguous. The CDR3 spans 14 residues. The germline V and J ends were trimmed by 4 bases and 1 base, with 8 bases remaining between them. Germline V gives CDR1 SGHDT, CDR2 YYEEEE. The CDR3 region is CASSLTRNTGELFF. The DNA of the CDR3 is TGTGCCAGCAGCCTAACACGGAACACCGGGGAGCTGTTTTTT. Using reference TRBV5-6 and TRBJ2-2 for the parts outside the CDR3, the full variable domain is DAGVTQSPTHLIKTRGQQVTLRCSPKSGHDTVSWYQQALGQGPQFIFQYYEEEERQRGNFPDRFSGHQFPNYSSELNVNALLLGDSALYLCASSLTRNTGELFFGEGSRLTVL.

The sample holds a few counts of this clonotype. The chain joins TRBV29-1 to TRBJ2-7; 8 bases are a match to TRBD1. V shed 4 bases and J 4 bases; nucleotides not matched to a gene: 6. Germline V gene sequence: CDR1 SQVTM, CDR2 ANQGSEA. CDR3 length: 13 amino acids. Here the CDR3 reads CSVGTDRGYEQYF. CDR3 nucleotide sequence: TGCAGCGTTGGAACTGACAGGGGATACGAGCAGTACTTC.

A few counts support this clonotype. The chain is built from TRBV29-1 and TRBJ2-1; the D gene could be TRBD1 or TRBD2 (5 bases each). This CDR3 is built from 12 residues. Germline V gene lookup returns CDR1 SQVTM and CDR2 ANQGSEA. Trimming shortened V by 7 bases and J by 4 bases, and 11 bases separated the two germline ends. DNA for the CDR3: TGCAGCGCCCCTGGGGGTTACAATGAGCAGTTCTTC. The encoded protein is CSAPGGYNEQFF.